Below, one TCR beta chain is given with its context. The method was immunoSEQ multiplex PCR; TCRdb's version includes in-frame clones alone and lacks a portion of them. This table has about 68,000 clones, about 90% appearing once. Trimming took 0 bases from V and 0 from J, leaving 8 bases between them. Germline lookup yields CDR1 MGHRA and CDR2 YSYEKL. The CDR3 runs 15 residues. This specimen belongs to a study of T cell changes during pregnancy in multiple sclerosis. The receptor's source is a female donor in good health, enrolled as a control in a pregnancy study. Material: peripheral blood, obtained in the second trimester of pregnancy. The genes are TRBV4-1 and TRBJ1-2, with D uncertain. The CDR3 loop reads CASSQDTQSNYGYTF. CDR3 coding DNA: TGCGCCAGCAGCCAAGATACACAGTCTAACTATGGCTACACCTTC.